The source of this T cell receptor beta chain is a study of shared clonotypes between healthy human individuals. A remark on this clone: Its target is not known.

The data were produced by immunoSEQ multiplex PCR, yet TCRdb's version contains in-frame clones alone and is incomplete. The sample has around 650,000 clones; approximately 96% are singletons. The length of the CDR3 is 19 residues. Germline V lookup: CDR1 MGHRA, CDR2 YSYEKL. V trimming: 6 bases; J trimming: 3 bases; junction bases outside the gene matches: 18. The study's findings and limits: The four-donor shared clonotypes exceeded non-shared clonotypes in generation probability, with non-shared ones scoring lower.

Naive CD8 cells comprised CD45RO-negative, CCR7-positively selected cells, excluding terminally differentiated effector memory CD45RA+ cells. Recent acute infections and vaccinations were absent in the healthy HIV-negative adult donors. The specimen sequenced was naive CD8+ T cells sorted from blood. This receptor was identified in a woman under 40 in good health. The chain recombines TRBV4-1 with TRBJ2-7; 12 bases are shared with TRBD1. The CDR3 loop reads CASRRPGTGGEGDDYEQYF. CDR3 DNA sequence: TGCGCCAGCAGACGACCCGGGACAGGGGGCGAAGGGGATGACTACGAGCAGTACTTC.